This TCR beta chain was obtained from a study of blood T cell repertoires in COVID-19. Germline V gene sequence: CDR1 SGHTA, CDR2 FQGNSA. The ends lost 5 bases at V and 6 bases at J; junction bases unmatched: 4. The CDR3 sequence is 13 residues long. Sequencing was performed with immunoSEQ multiplex PCR; in TCRdb, only in-frame clones are kept and a portion is missing. This sample has 9,500 to 11,000 clones, with over 75% found just once. The sequenced sample consisted of peripheral blood. This receptor was taken from a human donor in a cohort sampled during active COVID-19. The chain has TRBV7-2 and TRBJ2-1, with 7 positions matching TRBD1. The DNA of the CDR3 is TGTGCCAGCAGCCCCGGGACAGCCAATGAGCAGTTCTTC. Residues: CASSPGTANEQFF.